This TCR beta chain was sequenced for a study of identifying expanded T cells in peripheral blood. Assay: immunoSEQ multiplex PCR; the TCRdb copy retains only in-frame clones and omits some. The table lists 80,000 to 90,000 clones, about 88% of them singletons, with 2.5% to 3% in the top ten. Comments on this clone: Antigen: not known.

Findings and limits, study-wide: Clone count variance between two-week samples rose with total template count. Technical replicates showed 0.9 to 1.5 changed clones; two weeks 15 to 20; four weeks 19.

Collection occurred without any documented infections or immune events in donors. CDR1 is MNHNY, CDR2 SVGAGI, per germline (reference sequence). Trimming left V 4 bases short and J 7 bases short, with 8 bases between. The CDR3 spans 11 residues. Sequencing was done on a sample of blood. This TCR was recovered from a person aged 18 to 75 in good health. V gene TRBV6-6 combines with J gene TRBJ2-7; no clear D. The CDR3 region is CASSSLREQYF. DNA for the CDR3: TGTGCCAGCAGTTCCCTGAGGGAGCAGTACTTC.